The next 6 T cell receptor beta chains were all read from a single sample in a study of blood T cells in healthy people across ages. A sample-barcoded 5' primer and a J-beta primer mix were used in a second PCR of about 7 to 12 cycles. TCRdb called the 5' RACE reads again in MiXCR, with one record for every CDR3 protein. The sample holds 1.5 million to 2 million distinct CDR3 sequences, approximately 32% seen once. The specimen was blood. The receptors derive from a woman in her twenties or thirties in good health.

The chain is built from TRBV5-1 and TRBJ1-2, with D possibly TRBD1 on 6 matching bases. The CDR3 contains 14 residues. Germline values: CDR1 SGHRS, CDR2 YFSETQ. The germline V and J ends were trimmed by 2 bases and 2 bases, with 10 bases remaining between them. DNA for the CDR3: TGCGCCAGCAGCTTCGCAGGGGTGAACTATGGCTACACCTTC. Translating it yields CASSFAGVNYGYTF.

The rearrangement uses TRBV5-6 and TRBJ2-5; D tentatively fits TRBD1 or TRBD2 (5 bases each). The last part of the DNA fits TRBJ2-7 better; the J call may be wrong. There are 14 residues in the CDR3. Germline assignment: CDR1 SGHDT and CDR2 YYEEEE. In nucleotides, the CDR3 is TGTGCCAGCAGCCCGGGGCAGAATTACGGCGAGCAGTACTTC. Encoded protein: CASSPGQNYGEQYF.

Comment on this clonotype: This sequence may be a read error, since a much larger clone differs from it by one base. The V gene is TRBV12-3 or TRBV12-4, the J gene TRBJ2-1; no clear D. This CDR3 is built from 14 residues. The V end was cut by 1 base, the J end by 13 bases, with 17 bases between. CDR3 sequence (DNA): TGTGCCAGCAGTTTAGGACCGAGTCCGGAGACCCAGTTCTTC. Protein product: CASSLGPSPETQFF.

The V call is TRBV5-5, the J call TRBJ2-5, with 12 bases lining up with TRBD1. Germline CDR1 reads SGHKS; CDR2 reads YYEKEE (reference sequence). J gave up 5 bases and V 0 bases, and 5 bases lay outside the gene matches. This CDR3 spans 16 amino acids. The CDR3 DNA is TGTGCCAGCAGCTTGGGGGGACAGGGGGCGTGGGAGACCCAGTACTTC. Residues: CASSLGGQGAWETQYF.

This clonotype was picked up a small number of times. The chain combines TRBV7-9 with TRBJ2-7; TRBD1 aligns across 7 bases. CDR3 length: 14 amino acids. V lost 6 bases to trimming and J lost 0 bases; unmatched junction nucleotides: 5. In germline, CDR1 is SEHNR, CDR2 FQNEAQ (reference sequence). The DNA of the CDR3 is TGTGCCAGCAGTAACAGGGGAAGCTCCTACGAGCAGTACTTC. Translating gives CASSNRGSSYEQYF.

A single count supports this clonotype. The chain joins TRBV5-1 to TRBJ2-2, with D maybe TRBD1 (6 bases). From germline, CDR1 is SGHRS and CDR2 YFSETQ. This CDR3 comprises 21 residues. V was clipped by 5 bases and J by 0 bases, with 29 bases between them. In nucleotides, the CDR3 is TGCGCCAGCAGGACAAACACAAACCCCACAAAACAGGGATCGAACACCGGGGAGCTGTTTTTT. Translated, it gives CASRTNTNPTKQGSNTGELFF.